The clone carrying this T cell receptor (beta chain) came up a few times. Its antigen is unknown. V shed 7 bases and J shed 0 bases, with 13 bases lying between them. The CDR3 loop spans 15 amino acids. Per germline, CDR1 WSHSY and CDR2 SAAADI. The sample comes from a study of regulatory T cells in long-lasting Graves disease. Time point described: newly diagnosed GD, antithyroid drugs for less than 3 months. Construction of the TCR library relied on RNA isolated from PBMCs. Assembly of TCR beta libraries relied on iRepertoire HTBI primers together with Arm-PCR of CDR3 regions. Each CDR3 protein gets one entry after TCRdb re-called the multiplex PCR reads with MiXCR. The table has hundreds of thousands of distinct CDR3 sequences, 15% to 17% seen once. Overall study findings and caveats: Persistent disease samples used TRBV28, TRBJ1-2 and TRBJ2-5 preferentially. Those with persistent disease had in common more public clonotypes (more than 2,500) than new patients (about 900).

The sequencing used peripheral blood mononuclear cells (PBMCs), collected at new diagnosis, from a patient treated with antithyroid drugs. This receptor was identified in a female donor with Graves disease. The chain has TRBV10-2 and TRBJ2-1; unclear D gene. CDR3 coding DNA: TGCGCCAGCACCATCGGCGCAAGCTCCTACAATGAGCAGTTCTTC. Amino acids: CASTIGASSYNEQFF.